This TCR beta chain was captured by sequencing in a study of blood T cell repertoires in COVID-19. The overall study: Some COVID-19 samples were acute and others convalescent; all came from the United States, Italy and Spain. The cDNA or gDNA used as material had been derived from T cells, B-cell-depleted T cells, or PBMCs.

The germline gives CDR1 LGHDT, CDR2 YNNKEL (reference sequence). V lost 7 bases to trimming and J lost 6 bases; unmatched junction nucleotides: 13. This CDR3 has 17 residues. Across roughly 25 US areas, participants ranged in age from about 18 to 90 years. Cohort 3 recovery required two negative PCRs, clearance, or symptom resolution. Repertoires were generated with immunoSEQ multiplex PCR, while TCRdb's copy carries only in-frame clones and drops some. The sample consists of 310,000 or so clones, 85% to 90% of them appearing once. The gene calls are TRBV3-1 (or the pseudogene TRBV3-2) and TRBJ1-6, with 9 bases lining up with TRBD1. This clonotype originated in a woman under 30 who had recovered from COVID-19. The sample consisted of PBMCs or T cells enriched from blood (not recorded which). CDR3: CASTPQGAVPSNSPLHF. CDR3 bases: TGTGCCAGCACCCCACAGGGGGCCGTGCCCTCTAATTCACCCCTCCACTTT.